This TCR beta chain was obtained from a study of blood T cell repertoires in COVID-19. Libraries were prepared by immunoSEQ multiplex PCR; TCRdb keeps only in-frame clonotypes and omits some of them. The table records some 250,000 clones, around 88% of them present only once. Per the germline V gene, CDR1 is SNHLY and CDR2 is FYNNEI. The CDR3 is 18 amino acids. Remarks on this clone: The junction does not match germline at one end; this may be a read error.

The specimen was PBMCs or T cells enriched from blood (not recorded which). This chain connects TRBV2 to TRBJ2-3, with 13 bases identical to TRBD2. The sequence was collected from a man aged 35 to 55 who had recovered from COVID-19. CDR3 residues: CASSVWGTSGINTDTQYF. CDR3 DNA sequence: TGTGCCAGTAGTGTATGGGGGACTAGCGGGATAAACACAGATACGCAGTATTTT.